These T cell receptor beta chains were read from a single sample in a study of blood T cell repertoires in COVID-19. Profiled with immunoSEQ multiplex PCR; TCRdb holds only in-frame clones, not every one. The repertoire holds 150,000 to 200,000 clones, with 78% as singletons. Sequencing was done on a sample of peripheral blood. These receptors came from an elderly woman with acute or convalescent COVID-19. CDR3s include the opening cysteine and the closing phenylalanine or tryptophan. A D gene is named only where the DNA matches it firmly. The listing skips clone size in some rows; elsewhere it reads once, few, many or a size class.

>TRBJ2-7|once|TRBV30|TRBD2
CAWSGGRGGSYEQYF
TGTGCCTGGAGTGGGGGTCGGGGGGGCTCCTACGAGCAGTACTTC
>TRBJ1-5|-|TRBV24-1|-
CATSLQLNQPQHF
TGTGCCACCAGTCTACAGCTCAATCAGCCCCAGCATTTT
>TRBJ1-1|-|TRBV19|-
CASSSRGHQNTEAFF
TGTGCCAGTAGCTCTCGCGGGCACCAGAACACTGAAGCTTTCTTT
>TRBJ1-3|few|TRBV5-1|-
CASSLDRRGNTIYF
TGCGCCAGCAGCTTGGACAGGCGAGGAAACACCATATATTTT
>TRBJ1-1|-|TRBV18|-
CASSGDRSEAFF
TGTGCCAGCTCAGGAGATCGTAGTGAAGCTTTCTTT
>TRBJ1-2|once|TRBV7-8|-
CASSLDGRESYGYTF
TGTGCCAGCAGCTTAGACGGCAGGGAAAGCTATGGCTACACCTTC
>TRBJ2-1|-|TRBV20-1|-
CSASFGTPGGEQFF
TGCAGTGCTAGTTTCGGGACGCCTGGAGGGGAGCAGTTCTTC
>TRBJ1-1|-|TRBV5-1|-
CASSLGTANTEAFF
TGCGCCAGCAGCTTGGGGACAGCGAACACTGAAGCTTTCTTT
>TRBJ1-5|-|TRBV5-8|-
CASSLKHQPQHF
TGTGCCAGCAGCTTGAAGCATCAGCCCCAGCATTTT
>TRBJ2-2|-|TRBV28|-
CASSLISVTGELFF
TGTGCCAGCAGTTTAATTAGCGTAACCGGGGAGCTGTTTTTT
>TRBJ1-6|-|TRBV7-9|TRBD1
CASSLQGHNSPLHF
TGTGCCAGCAGCCTACAGGGGCATAATTCACCCCTCCACTTT
>TRBJ1-1|-|TRBV9|-
CASSVAGNTEAFF
TGTGCCAGCAGCGTAGCGGGGAACACTGAAGCTTTCTTT
>TRBJ1-5|-|TRBV7-9|TRBD1
CASSTDRDSQPQHF
TGTGCCAGCAGCACGGACAGGGATAGTCAGCCCCAGCATTTT
>TRBJ1-2|-|TRBV5-1|TRBD1
CASSLAFGQGSGYTF
TGCGCCAGCAGCTTGGCCTTCGGACAGGGATCTGGCTACACCTTC
>TRBJ2-5|-|TRBV7-9|-
CASSLTVETQYF
TGTGCCAGCAGCTTAACGGTCGAGACCCAGTACTTC
>TRBJ2-3|-|TRBV28|TRBD2
CASSSEGLAGAYTDTQYF
TGTGCCAGCAGTTCGGAAGGACTAGCGGGGGCCTACACAGATACGCAGTATTTT
>TRBJ2-7|-|TRBV19|-
CASSIDDSAYEQYF
TGTGCCAGTAGTATAGATGACTCTGCCTACGAGCAGTACTTC
>TRBJ2-1|-|TRBV7-9|-
CASVASSGNYNEQFF
TGTGCCAGCGTGGCTTCGAGCGGCAACTACAATGAGCAGTTCTTC
>TRBJ1-1|few|TRBV5-1|-
CASSPWGGGVDTEAFF
TGCGCCAGCAGCCCTTGGGGAGGGGGGGTGGACACTGAAGCTTTCTTT
>TRBJ2-1|-|TRBV7-2|-
CASSGGVEQFF
TGTGCCAGCAGCGGAGGCGTCGAGCAGTTCTTC
>TRBJ1-5|few|TRBV2|-
CASMWGPYQPQHF
TGTGCCAGCATGTGGGGGCCCTATCAGCCCCAGCATTTT
>TRBJ1-4|-|TRBV28|-
CAIRPGSTNEKLFF
TGTGCCATACGCCCGGGGTCAACTAATGAAAAACTGTTTTTT
>TRBJ1-2|-|TRBV5-8|-
CASSPGEGVYGYTF
TGTGCCAGCAGCCCCGGGGAGGGAGTATATGGCTACACCTTC
>TRBJ2-1|-|TRBV28|TRBD2
CASSLGLGGSSYNEQFF
TGTGCCAGCAGTTTAGGCCTTGGCGGGAGTTCCTACAATGAGCAGTTCTTC
>TRBJ2-1|-|TRBV29-1|-
CSVPIMWGVNEQFF
TGCAGCGTCCCTATTATGTGGGGAGTCAATGAGCAGTTCTTC
>TRBJ2-3|-|TRBV4-1|TRBD2
CASSQGVRAGGTSSTDTQYF
TGCGCCAGCAGCCAAGGGGTACGAGCGGGGGGGACGTCTAGCACAGATACGCAGTATTTT
>TRBJ1-1|few|TRBV5-1|TRBD1
CASSVQGDYTEAFF
TGCGCCAGCAGCGTACAGGGGGATTACACTGAAGCTTTCTTT
>TRBJ2-5|-|TRBV6-2/TRBV6-3|-
CASSYHRGQSAPETQYF
TGTGCCAGCAGTTACCACCGAGGACAGTCTGCCCCGGAGACCCAGTACTTC
>TRBJ2-1|-|TRBV5-1|-
CASKGSGSYNEQFF
TGCGCCAGCAAGGGTAGCGGATCCTACAATGAGCAGTTCTTC
>TRBJ1-2|-|TRBV6-5|TRBD1
CASLPGQGLGYGYTF
TGTGCCAGCCTGCCGGGACAGGGGTTGGGCTATGGCTACACCTTC
>TRBJ2-7|medium-sized|TRBV6-5|-
CASIPGGSYYEQYF
TGTGCCAGCATACCAGGTGGCAGTTACTACGAGCAGTACTTC
>TRBJ1-2|-|TRBV6-5|-
CASSYDRGYGYTF
TGTGCCAGCAGTTACGATAGGGGCTATGGCTACACCTTC
>TRBJ2-1|-|TRBV29-1|-
CSVEASGSNEQFF
TGCAGCGTTGAAGCATCGGGGAGTAATGAGCAGTTCTTC
>TRBJ2-7|-|TRBV2|-
CASRVDRSGEQYF
TGTGCCAGCAGGGTAGACAGGTCTGGCGAGCAGTACTTC
>TRBJ1-1|-|TRBV6-1|-
CASSEFGGMNTEAFF
TGTGCCAGCAGTGAATTCGGGGGGATGAACACTGAAGCTTTCTTT
>TRBJ2-3|few|TRBV10-1|-
CASSEGLSTDTQYF
TGCGCCAGCAGTGAGGGACTCAGCACAGATACGCAGTATTTT
>TRBJ2-1|-|TRBV24-1|-
CATSDSGEVHNEQFF
TGTGCCACCAGTGATTCGGGAGAGGTTCACAATGAGCAGTTCTTC
>TRBJ1-2|-|TRBV30|-
CAWSIGRAGYTF
TGTGCCTGGAGTATCGGGAGAGCCGGCTACACCTTC
>TRBJ1-2|-|TRBV27|-
CASSLSGRVGYGYTF
TGTGCCAGCAGTTTATCGGGCAGGGTAGGCTATGGCTACACCTTC
>TRBJ2-7|-|TRBV30|-
CAWSVRAQGLNEQYF
TGTGCCTGGAGTGTACGGGCGCAGGGCCTGAACGAGCAGTACTTC
>TRBJ2-4|-|TRBV15|-
CATSRESPPGSIQYF
TGTGCCACCAGCAGAGAGAGTCCTCCGGGGAGCATTCAGTACTTC
>TRBJ1-5|-|TRBV19|TRBD1
CASSMRTGGVYYSNQPQHF
TGTGCCAGTAGTATGAGGACAGGGGGGGTGTACTATAGCAATCAGCCCCAGCATTTT
>TRBJ1-6|-|TRBV6-1|TRBD1
CASSDRGQWVSPLHF
TGTGCCAGCAGTGATAGGGGACAGTGGGTTTCACCCCTCCACTTT
>TRBJ2-1|-|TRBV7-8|TRBD1
CASSFRQGAFREQFF
TGTGCCAGCAGCTTCCGACAGGGGGCCTTCCGGGAGCAGTTCTTC
>TRBJ1-3|-|TRBV30|-
CAWSVLAAGNTIYF
TGTGCCTGGAGTGTACTGGCGGCTGGAAACACCATATATTTT
>TRBJ1-5|few|TRBV5-6|TRBD1
CASSTRPGQGIRFQPQHF
TGTGCCAGCAGCACACGACCGGGACAGGGTATCCGGTTTCAGCCCCAGCATTTT
>TRBJ2-2|-|TRBV5-4|-
CASSLGRNTGELFF
TGTGCCAGCAGCTTGGGTAGGAACACCGGGGAGCTGTTTTTT
>TRBJ1-1|-|TRBV6-5|TRBD1
CASIPGTGHTEAFF
TGTGCCAGCATCCCCGGGACAGGGCACACTGAAGCTTTCTTT
>TRBJ1-1|-|TRBV4-2|TRBD1
CASSRDRAGTEAFF
TGTGCCAGCAGCAGGGACAGGGCGGGCACTGAAGCTTTCTTT
>TRBJ1-2|-|TRBV19|-
CASSKGLVTDYGYTF
TGTGCCAGTAGTAAGGGACTCGTAACCGACTATGGCTACACCTTC
>TRBJ2-2|-|TRBV7-6|-
CASSLLNTGELFF
TGTGCCAGCAGCTTACTCAACACCGGGGAGCTGTTTTTT
>TRBJ1-5|-|TRBV2|-
CASSLEGFMGQPQHF
TGTGCCAGCAGCCTTGAGGGTTTTATGGGCCAGCCCCAGCATTTT